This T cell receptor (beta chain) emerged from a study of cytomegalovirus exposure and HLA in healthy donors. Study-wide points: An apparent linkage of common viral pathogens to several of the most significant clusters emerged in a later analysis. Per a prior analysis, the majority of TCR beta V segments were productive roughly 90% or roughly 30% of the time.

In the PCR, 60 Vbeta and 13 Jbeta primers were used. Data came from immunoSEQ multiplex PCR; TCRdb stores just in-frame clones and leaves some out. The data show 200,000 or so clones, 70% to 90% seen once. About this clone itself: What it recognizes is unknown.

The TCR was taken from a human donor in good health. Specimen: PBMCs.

The CDR3 loop reads CASSSGGRGTNEQFF. CDR3 sequence (DNA): TGTGCCAGCAGCAGTGGTGGCAGGGGGACGAATGAGCAGTTCTTC. The rearrangement joins TRBV7-9 to TRBJ2-1; 7 bases align to TRBD1. From germline, CDR1 is SEHNR and CDR2 FQNEAQ (reference sequence). The CDR3 spans 15 residues. The junction had 11 bases not matched to a gene; V was cut back by 5 bases and J by 7 bases.